This T cell receptor (beta chain) was identified in a study of OX40 agonist ivuxolimab in advanced cancers. Study observations and caveats: Clonal expansion was seen in CD4+ and CD8+ blood T cells by week 6 at 0.1 to 3.0 mg/kg.

Trimming left V 2 bases short and J 3 bases short, with 15 bases between. The CDR3 totals 16 residues. CDR1 and CDR2 from the germline V gene are SGHRS and YFSETQ. This clone was detected once. Its antigen is not identified. Data came from immunoSEQ multiplex PCR; TCRdb stores just in-frame clones and leaves some out. The table records tens of thousands of clones, around nine tenths of them present only once. The sequence was obtained from an adult with an advanced solid tumor such as melanoma, head and neck, liver or kidney cancer. The J gene is TRBJ2-1, the V gene TRBV5-1, with a possible D match to TRBD2 (5 bases). The source material was CD4+ or CD8+ T cells sorted from blood, sampled in a trial of the OX40 agonist ivuxolimab. The DNA of the CDR3 is TGCGCCAGCAGCTTCGGTGGCCTAGCACTCTACAATGAGCAGTTCTTC. It yields the protein CASSFGGLALYNEQFF.